The 24 T cell receptor beta chains below come from one sample, sequenced in a study of beta chain features in type 1 diabetes. These receptors lack a known antigen. Study-wide results and limits: Among patients with Type 1 diabetes, TCRB CDR3s were moderately but significantly shorter in every one of the four CD4+ subsets.

cDNA synthesis used the whole RNA isolate, giving expressed TCRB sequences. Here immunoSEQ multiplex PCR was the method, and the copy in TCRdb shows in-frame clones only, minus some. The sample includes 60,000 to 75,000 clones, about 48% of them seen just once. The sample was central memory CD4+ T cells from blood. The origin of the receptors is a man younger than 45 with type 1 diabetes.

The CDR3: CASKITGSTDTQYF. CDR3 nucleotide sequence: TGTGCTAGTAAAATTACAGGTAGCACAGATACGCAGTATTTT. The rearrangement joins TRBV12-5 to TRBJ2-3; a possible D gene is TRBD1 (5 bases). V was shortened by 8 bases and J by 0 bases, with 12 bases between the two germline ends. The CDR3 spans 14 residues. Germline V gene data show CDR1 as LGHNT and CDR2 as FRNRAP.

The chain joins TRBV7-7 to TRBJ1-4; the D is unclear. The CDR3 sequence is 16 residues long. Deletions cut 4 bases from V and 2 bases from J, with 14 bases between. The germline gives CDR1 SSHAT, CDR2 FNYEAQ (reference sequence). The CDR3 loop reads CASSSKIGGTNEKLFF. In DNA, the CDR3 is TGTGCCAGCAGCTCCAAGATAGGAGGCACTAATGAAAAACTGTTTTTT.

This clone was recorded a few times. CDR3 residues: CASSLDLQYQETQYF. The CDR3 coding sequence is TGTGCCAGCAGCTTAGATCTACAGTACCAAGAGACCCAGTACTTC. The rearrangement links TRBV11-2 to TRBJ2-5; D not certain. The length of the CDR3 is 15 residues. Germline-derived CDR1 and CDR2 are SGHAT and FQNNGV. V was cut by 0 bases and J by 0 bases, with 8 bases left in between. The whole variable domain, remainder taken from reference TRBV11-2 and TRBJ2-5, is EAGVAQSPRYKIIEKRQSVAFWCNPISGHATLYWYQQILGQGPKLLIQFQNNGVVDDSQLPKDRFSAERLKGVDSTLKIQPAKLEDSAVYLCASSLDLQYQETQYFGPGTRLLVL.

The gene calls are TRBV5-1 and TRBJ2-7; TRBD2 matches at 8 bases. Germline CDR1 SGHRS, CDR2 YFSETQ. This CDR3 comprises 16 residues. V was clipped by 2 bases and J by 0 bases; unmatched bases: 7. CDR3 bases: TGCGCCAGCAGCTTCCGAGCGGGAGAAAGCTCCTACGAGCAGTACTTC. This gives the protein CASSFRAGESSYEQYF.

This chain links TRBV16 with TRBJ2-1; TRBD2 agrees at 9 bases. After removal of 0 bases from V and 6 bases from J, the junction contained 3 bases not matched to a gene. CDR3 length: 15 residues. Germline lookup yields CDR1 KGHSY and CDR2 FQNENV. The CDR3 is CASSQSRGGSNEQFF. As DNA, the CDR3 is TGTGCCAGCAGCCAATCGCGGGGGGGAAGCAATGAGCAGTTCTTC.

The chain is built from TRBV10-1 and TRBJ2-5; 12 bases are shared with TRBD2. The tail of the sequence fits TRBJ2-7 better, so the J call may be wrong. This CDR3 has 16 amino acids. CDR1 WNHNN and CDR2 SYGVQD come from the germline V gene (reference sequence). CDR3 region: CASSDFGLAGSGEQYF. The CDR3 DNA reads as TGCGCCAGCAGTGATTTTGGACTAGCGGGGTCCGGCGAGCAGTACTTC.

This clone was observed a handful of times. This rearrangement joins TRBV19 to TRBJ1-1, with a tentative D call TRBD1 (5 bases). Germline CDR1 LNHDA, CDR2 SQIVND (reference sequence). Between the trimmed V and J ends, which lost 7 bases and 0 bases, there was a span of 9 bases. The CDR3 covers 13 residues. CDR3 bases: TGTGCCAGTAAGCGACAGATGAACACTGAAGCTTTCTTT. Translated: CASKRQMNTEAFF.

The chain carries TRBV7-8 and TRBJ2-5; tentatively, D is TRBD1 (6 bases). TRBJ2-7 explains the end of the DNA better; the J call may be wrong. The CDR3 consists of 14 residues. Germline V gene sequence: CDR1 SGHVS, CDR2 FQNEAQ. The CDR3 sequence: CASSPGQIYYEQYF. The CDR3 region has the DNA TGTGCCAGCAGCCCTGGACAGATTTACTACGAGCAGTACTTC.

The genes are TRBV19 and TRBJ2-2, with TRBD2 matching 10 bases. V lost 8 bases and J lost 5; bases outside the gene matches: 11. CDR3 length: 16 residues. Germline V gene lookup returns CDR1 LNHDA and CDR2 SQIVND (reference sequence). CDR3 in DNA: TGTGCCAGTCGAGCGGGAGGGCCAGGGGAAACCGGGGAGCTGTTTTTT. Its protein product is CASRAGGPGETGELFF.

V gene TRBV5-4 combines with J gene TRBJ2-3, with 14 bases identical to TRBD2. Germline CDR1 SGHNT, CDR2 YYREEE (reference sequence). The CDR3 covers 19 residues. V trimming: 4 bases; J trimming: 0 bases; junction bases outside the gene matches: 10. The CDR3 sequence is CASSLGLAGAKASTDTQYF. CDR3 nucleotides: TGTGCCAGCAGCCTGGGACTAGCGGGGGCCAAAGCTAGCACAGATACGCAGTATTTT.

A remark on this clone: Other DNA variants within this sample encode the same CDR3. The gene calls are TRBV6-1 and TRBJ2-5; a possible D gene is TRBD1 (6 bases). Trimming cost V 0 bases and J 3 bases, with 11 bases left between them. The CDR3 covers 15 residues. CDR1 is MNHNS, CDR2 SASEGT, per germline. CDR3 protein: CASSEAAAGEETQYF. The CDR3 region has the DNA TGTGCCAGCAGTGAAGCGGCAGCAGGGGAAGAGACCCAGTACTTC.

This clone has a single count. The CDR3 reads CASSTAFRTGPSYEQYF. The CDR3 DNA reads as TGTGCCAGCAGCACCGCATTCCGGACAGGCCCTTCCTACGAGCAGTACTTC. The chain links TRBV11-2 to TRBJ2-7, with 7 bases aligning to TRBD1. V gave up 5 bases and J gave up 1 base; unmatched junction bases: 14. This CDR3 comprises 17 residues. CDR1 is SGHAT, CDR2 FQNNGV, per germline.

V gene TRBV30 combines with J gene TRBJ2-1; 10 bases match TRBD2. J lost 4 bases, V lost 6 bases, and 6 bases had no gene match. From germline, CDR1 is GTSNPN and CDR2 SVGIG (reference sequence). CDR3 size: 14 residues. Written as DNA, the CDR3 is TGTGCCTGCTCGGGACTAGCGAAATACAATGAGCAGTTCTTC. Its protein product is CACSGLAKYNEQFF.

The chain is built from TRBV5-4 and TRBJ2-2, with TRBD1 matching 7 bases. V lost 4 bases, J lost 2 bases, and 5 bases stayed unmatched. CDR1 is SGHNT, CDR2 YYREEE, per germline (reference sequence). This CDR3 comprises 15 residues. The DNA of the CDR3 is TGTGCCAGCAGCGTAAACAGGGGAAACACCGGGGAGCTGTTTTTT. Amino acids: CASSVNRGNTGELFF.

This clone was seen once. This chain links TRBV7-9 with TRBJ1-1; no clear D. The CDR3 totals 15 residues. Germline assignment: CDR1 SEHNR and CDR2 FQNEAQ (reference sequence). V was clipped by 1 base and J by 4 bases, with 13 bases between them. CDR3 sequence (DNA): TGTGCCAGCAGCTTAGAGGCGGGCGCGGGCACTGAAGCTTTCTTT. It encodes CASSLEAGAGTEAFF.

This clone was seen only a few times. The V call is TRBV9, the J call TRBJ2-3; 7 nucleotides match TRBD2. V dropped 0 bases and J dropped 2; count of bases not matched to a gene: 3. The CDR3 loop spans 15 amino acids. Germline CDR1 SGDLS, CDR2 YYNGEE. The CDR3 sequence: CASSVGTRPTDTQYF. The DNA of the CDR3 is TGTGCCAGCAGCGTAGGGACTAGGCCCACAGATACGCAGTATTTT.

The rearrangement joins TRBV5-1 to TRBJ2-7; 11 bases line up with TRBD2. The V segment lost 4 bases and the J segment 2 bases; nucleotides outside the gene matches: 2. The germline CDR1 and CDR2 sequences are SGHRS and YFSETQ. This CDR3 is 14 amino acids long. CDR3: CASSPGLAAYEQYF. CDR3 DNA sequence: TGCGCCAGCAGCCCGGGACTAGCGGCCTACGAGCAGTACTTC.

The chain recombines TRBV4-2 with TRBJ2-5, with a tentative D call TRBD2 (5 bases). Looked up from germline, CDR1 is LGHNA and CDR2 is YNFKEQ. This CDR3 is 14 amino acids long. V lost 4 bases, J lost 5 bases, and 14 bases lay in between. The CDR3 is CASSPGGFSETQYF. The CDR3 DNA sequence: TGTGCCAGCAGCCCCGGCGGGTTCTCGGAGACCCAGTACTTC.

The genes are TRBV19 and TRBJ1-2; TRBD1 matches at 10 bases. The J segment lost 2 bases and the V segment lost 9 bases, leaving 6 bases of the junction unmatched. The CDR3 extends over 14 amino acids. The germline CDR1 and CDR2 sequences are LNHDA and SQIVND (reference sequence). The CDR3 DNA follows: TGTGCCAGCCGGACAGGGGGGGCAAACTATGGCTACACCTTC. Translating gives CASRTGGANYGYTF.

This clone came up a few times. The rearrangement uses TRBV7-9 and TRBJ2-1; TRBD2 matches 8 bases. This CDR3 region has 14 residues. The germline V gene encodes CDR1 SEHNR and CDR2 FQNEAQ (reference sequence). The junction had 5 bases not matched to a gene; V was cut back by 2 bases and J by 8 bases. As DNA, the CDR3 is TGTGCCAGCAGCTTAAGCGGGAGCTCCGATGAGCAGTTCTTC. Protein product: CASSLSGSSDEQFF.

The chain combines TRBV21-1 with TRBJ1-2; no DNA check was done on the table's D call, TRBD1. TRBV21-1 corresponds to a pseudogene. The CDR3 has 12 residues. This chain's CDR3 is CASRDRGRGYTF. Here the CDR3 DNA reads TGTGCCAGCAGAGACAGGGGGCGGGGCTACACCTTC.

J is TRBJ1-1 and V is TRBV29-1, with a weak D call TRBD1 (6 bases). There are 13 residues in the CDR3. Germline V lookup: CDR1 SQVTM, CDR2 ANQGSEA. Trimming stripped 6 bases from V and 5 bases from J, with 16 bases between. This CDR3 reads CSVTTAQGTEAFF. The CDR3 DNA sequence: TGCAGCGTGACGACAGCACAGGGTACTGAAGCTTTCTTT.

V is TRBV10-2 and J is TRBJ2-5; D is uncertain. V was shortened by 5 bases and J by 4 bases, with 8 bases between the two germline ends. The CDR3 consists of 12 residues. CDR1 is WSHSY, CDR2 SAAADI, per germline. CDR3 amino acids: CASSTLSETQYF. CDR3 nucleotide sequence: TGCGCCAGCAGTACCCTATCAGAGACCCAGTACTTC.

This clone came up once. The gene calls are TRBV19 and TRBJ1-2, with D unclear. The germline V gene encodes CDR1 LNHDA and CDR2 SQIVND (reference sequence). The V end was cut by 3 bases, the J end by 5 bases, with 7 bases between. The CDR3 has 12 residues. The CDR3 bases are TGTGCCAGTAGTATTACAGATTATGGCTACACCTTC. Translation gives CASSITDYGYTF.